This T cell receptor (beta chain) was sequenced during a study of CD8+CD57+ T cells in acquired aplastic anemia. On the study more broadly: The sorted CD4+ and CD8+ cells yielded an average around 3.2 ug of DNA. Approximately 10 million reads were obtained on average for healthy donor CD4+ cells. Study results and caveats: Patients and controls were not found to differ significantly in CD8+ Simpson's diversity. Around 29 shared CD8+ CDR3s appeared highly expressed within patients' immunodominant clones.

Germline V lookup: CDR1 SGHRS, CDR2 YFSETQ. The germline V and J ends were trimmed by 4 bases and 2 bases, with 5 bases remaining between them. This CDR3 is 12 amino acids long. Turning to this clonotype: Its antigen is as yet unknown.

TCR beta VDJ combinations and CDR3 sequences were profiled from genomic DNA. MiXCR, applied by TCRdb to the reads, yields one record per CDR3 protein. Of some 210,000 distinct CDR3 sequences detected, about 59% appear once; the ten largest clones hold approximately 32%. The genes are TRBV5-1 and TRBJ2-3; D remains unclear. Specimen: sorted CD4+, CD8+, or CD8+CD57+ T cells (not recorded which) from PBMCs. This clonotype was sampled from a human donor in good health. CDR3 in amino acids: CASSENTDTQYF. As DNA, the CDR3 is TGCGCCAGCAGCGAAAACACAGATACGCAGTATTTT.